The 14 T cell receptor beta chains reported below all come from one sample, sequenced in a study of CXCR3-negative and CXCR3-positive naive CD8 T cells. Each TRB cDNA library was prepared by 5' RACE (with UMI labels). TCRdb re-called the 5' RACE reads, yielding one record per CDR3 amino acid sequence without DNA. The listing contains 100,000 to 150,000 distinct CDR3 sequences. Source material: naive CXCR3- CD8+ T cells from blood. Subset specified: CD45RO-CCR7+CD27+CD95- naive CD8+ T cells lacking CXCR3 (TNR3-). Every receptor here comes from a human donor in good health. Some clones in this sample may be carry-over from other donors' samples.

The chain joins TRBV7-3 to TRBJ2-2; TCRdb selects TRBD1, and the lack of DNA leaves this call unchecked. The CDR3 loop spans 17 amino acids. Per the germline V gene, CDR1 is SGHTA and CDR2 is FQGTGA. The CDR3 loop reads CASSLNARTGAAGALFF.

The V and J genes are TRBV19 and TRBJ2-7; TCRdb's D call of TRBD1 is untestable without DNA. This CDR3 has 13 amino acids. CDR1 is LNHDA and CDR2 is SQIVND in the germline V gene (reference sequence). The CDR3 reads CASTAGQVSEQYF.

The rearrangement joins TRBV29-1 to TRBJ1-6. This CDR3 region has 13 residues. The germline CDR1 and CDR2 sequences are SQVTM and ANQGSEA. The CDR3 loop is CSTGDSYNSPLHF.

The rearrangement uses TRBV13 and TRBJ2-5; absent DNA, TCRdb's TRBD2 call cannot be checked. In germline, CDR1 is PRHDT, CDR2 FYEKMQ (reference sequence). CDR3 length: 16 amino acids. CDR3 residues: CASSLRTSGLQETQYF.

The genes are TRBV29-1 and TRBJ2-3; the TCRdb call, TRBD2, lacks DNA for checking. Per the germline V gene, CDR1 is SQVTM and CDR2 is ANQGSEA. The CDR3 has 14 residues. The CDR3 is CSVEWETSTDTQYF.

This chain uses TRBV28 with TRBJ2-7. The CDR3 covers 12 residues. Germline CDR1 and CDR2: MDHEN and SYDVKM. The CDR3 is CASSLYRDEQYF. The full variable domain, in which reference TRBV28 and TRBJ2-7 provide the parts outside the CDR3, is DVKVTQSSRYLVKRTGEKVFLECVQDMDHENMFWYRQDPGLGLRLIYFSYDVKMKEKGDIPEGYSVSREKKERFSLILESASTNQTSMYLCASSLYRDEQYFGPGTRLTVT.

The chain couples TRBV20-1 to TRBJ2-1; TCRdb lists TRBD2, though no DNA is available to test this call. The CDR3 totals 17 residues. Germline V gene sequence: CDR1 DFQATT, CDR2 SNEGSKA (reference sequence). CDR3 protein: CSAIDPLAGGTYNEQFF.

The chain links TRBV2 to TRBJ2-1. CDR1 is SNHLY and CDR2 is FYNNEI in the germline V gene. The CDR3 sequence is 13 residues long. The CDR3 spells CASKQSSYNEQFF.

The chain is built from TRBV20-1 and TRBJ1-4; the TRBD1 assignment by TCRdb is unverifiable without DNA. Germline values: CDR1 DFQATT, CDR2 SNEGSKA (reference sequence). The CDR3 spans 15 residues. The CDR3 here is CSAIPAGGGNEKLFF.

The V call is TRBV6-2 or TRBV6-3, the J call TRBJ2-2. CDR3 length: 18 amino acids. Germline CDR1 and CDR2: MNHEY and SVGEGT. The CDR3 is CASSSLIVTETYTGELFF.

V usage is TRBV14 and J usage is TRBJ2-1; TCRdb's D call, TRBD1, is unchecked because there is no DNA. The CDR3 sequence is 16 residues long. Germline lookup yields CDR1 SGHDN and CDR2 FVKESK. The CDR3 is CASSHIGTGSYNEQFF.

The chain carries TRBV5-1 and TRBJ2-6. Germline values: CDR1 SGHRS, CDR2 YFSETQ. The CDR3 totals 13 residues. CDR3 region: CASSASGANVLTF.

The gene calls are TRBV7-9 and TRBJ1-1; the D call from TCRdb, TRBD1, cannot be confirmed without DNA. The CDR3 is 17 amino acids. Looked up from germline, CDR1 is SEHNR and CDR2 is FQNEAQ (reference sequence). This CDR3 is CASSPRAGDAGRTEAFF.

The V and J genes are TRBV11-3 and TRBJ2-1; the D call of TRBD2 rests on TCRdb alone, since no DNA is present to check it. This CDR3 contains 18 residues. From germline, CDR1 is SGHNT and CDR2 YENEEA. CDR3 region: CASSLESPLAGGALEQFF.